The 25 T cell receptor beta chains below were found in one sample sequenced in a study of control samples from healthy donors and cancer patients. TCRdb's table, derived via immunoSEQ multiplex PCR, lists solely in-frame clones and lacks some. The repertoire holds about 150,000 clones, about 86% seen once, with over 1.5% in the top ten. Material: blood. The receptor source for this set is a man in his late teens or twenties in good health.

This sequence joins TRBV6-5 and TRBJ2-7; D possibly corresponds to TRBD1 (6 bases). Trimming took 6 bases from V and 0 from J, leaving 6 bases between them. The germline gives CDR1 MNHEY, CDR2 SVGAGI. This CDR3 has 12 residues. The CDR3 here is CASRDSSYEQYF. The CDR3 nucleotides are TGTGCCAGCAGGGACAGCTCCTACGAGCAGTACTTC.

A word on this clone: Germline and junction disagree at one end, which may indicate a read error. The rearrangement joins TRBV18 to TRBJ2-6; 10 bases are a match to TRBD1. The germline CDR1 and CDR2 sequences are KGHSH and LQKENI. There are 18 residues in the CDR3. The CDR3 DNA sequence: TGTGCCAGCTCTCCACGTAGACAGGGGGCGAACGGGGCCAACGTCCTGACTTTC. It yields the protein CASSPRRQGANGANVLTF.

The chain has TRBV28 and TRBJ2-6; D not resolved. This CDR3 contains 15 residues. Germline V gene lookup returns CDR1 MDHEN and CDR2 SYDVKM. The germline V and J ends were trimmed by 2 bases and 1 base, with 6 bases remaining between them. CDR3 bases: TGTGCCAGCAGTTTACGAGCATCTGGGGCCAACGTCCTGACTTTC. It codes for CASSLRASGANVLTF.

The V and J genes are TRBV5-4 and TRBJ2-7; TRBD2 agrees at 15 bases. Germline CDR1 SGHNT, CDR2 YYREEE (reference sequence). The CDR3 spans 17 residues. J lost 0 bases, V lost 4 bases, and 5 bases had no gene match. The CDR3 nucleotides are TGTGCCAGCAGCCTGGGACTAGCGGGGGGCAGCTCCTACGAGCAGTACTTC. Protein sequence: CASSLGLAGGSSYEQYF.

The chain uses TRBV28 and TRBJ2-1; perhaps TRBD2 as D (6 bases). V was clipped by 2 bases and J by 0 bases, with 20 bases between them. From germline, CDR1 is MDHEN and CDR2 SYDVKM. The CDR3 is 19 residues long. The CDR3 protein is CASSLPGVGPRSSYNEQFF. DNA of the CDR3: TGTGCCAGCAGTTTACCGGGAGTGGGACCCCGGAGCTCCTACAATGAGCAGTTCTTC. The whole variable domain, remainder taken from reference TRBV28 and TRBJ2-1, is DVKVTQSSRYLVKRTGEKVFLECVQDMDHENMFWYRQDPGLGLRLIYFSYDVKMKEKGDIPEGYSVSREKKERFSLILESASTNQTSMYLCASSLPGVGPRSSYNEQFFGPGTRLTVL.

The chain recombines TRBV28 with TRBJ1-1; TRBD1 might be the D (5 bases). Trimming removed 5 bases at V and 0 bases at J, with 10 bases between. Germline-derived CDR1 and CDR2 are MDHEN and SYDVKM. The CDR3 totals 14 residues. The CDR3 region is CASSLQVLNTEAFF. DNA of the CDR3: TGTGCCAGCAGTCTACAGGTGTTGAACACTGAAGCTTTCTTT.

The chain employs TRBV28 and TRBJ1-2, with 7 positions matching TRBD1. V shed 2 bases, J shed 3 bases, and the junction held 6 bases outside the gene matches. This CDR3 has 15 amino acids. Germline V gene lookup returns CDR1 MDHEN and CDR2 SYDVKM. CDR3 loop: CASSLRGPMHYGYTF. Written as DNA, the CDR3 is TGTGCCAGCAGTTTAAGGGGGCCGATGCACTATGGCTACACCTTC.

This clone was seen just once. The chain carries TRBV6-5 and TRBJ2-1; 9 bases align to TRBD1. V lost 2 bases and J lost 4; bases outside the gene matches: 3. The CDR3 has 15 amino acids. Germline CDR1 is MNHEY and CDR2 is SVGAGI. The CDR3 sequence: CASSYDRGGYNEQFF. The CDR3 nucleotides read TGTGCCAGCAGTTACGACAGGGGGGGATACAATGAGCAGTTCTTC.

Only one count was recorded for this clone. This chain's CDR3 is CASSLTGMDYGYTF. CDR3 bases: TGTGCCAGCAGTCTCACAGGGATGGACTATGGCTACACCTTC. V gene TRBV6-5 combines with J gene TRBJ1-2; D is perhaps TRBD1 (6 bases). Deletions cut 5 bases from V and 3 bases from J, with 13 bases between. Germline V lookup: CDR1 MNHEY, CDR2 SVGAGI. The CDR3 length is 14 residues.

This chain links TRBV5-1 with TRBJ1-1; 8 nucleotides match TRBD1. The CDR3 is 15 amino acids. CDR1 is SGHRS, CDR2 YFSETQ, per germline. V dropped 3 bases and J dropped 4; count of bases not matched to a gene: 8. The CDR3 DNA sequence: TGCGCCAGCAGCTCCCTCACAGGGGGGACCACTGAAGCTTTCTTT. Its translation: CASSSLTGGTTEAFF.

This chain joins TRBV9 and TRBJ1-1; D possibly corresponds to TRBD1 (5 bases). CDR3 length: 13 residues. The V end was cut by 6 bases, the J end by 5 bases, with 14 bases between. Germline CDR1 and CDR2: SGDLS and YYNGEE. The CDR3 bases are TGTGCCAGCAACCAGGGCTCGGGTACTGAAGCTTTCTTT. Its protein is CASNQGSGTEAFF.

This chain connects TRBV2 to TRBJ1-2; 9 bases fit TRBD1. The CDR3 has 14 amino acids. V was clipped by 8 bases and J by 4 bases; unmatched bases: 8. Germline-derived CDR1 and CDR2 are SNHLY and FYNNEI. CDR3 amino acids: CASAPGQGIYGYTF. CDR3 coding DNA: TGTGCCAGCGCCCCGGGACAGGGTATCTATGGCTACACCTTC.

The V and J genes are TRBV5-1 and TRBJ2-3; 11 bases line up with TRBD2. The CDR3 has 16 residues. J gave up 5 bases and V 2 bases, and 7 bases lay outside the gene matches. The germline V gene has CDR1 SGHRS and CDR2 YFSETQ. CDR3 coding DNA: TGCGCCAGCAGCTTAGGACTAGCGGGTCTGGAAGATACGCAGTATTTT. Amino acids: CASSLGLAGLEDTQYF.

The chain is built from TRBV3-1 (or the pseudogene TRBV3-2) and TRBJ1-2, with D possibly being TRBD1 (6 bases). Trimming stripped 6 bases from V and 4 bases from J, with 15 bases between. The CDR3 runs 14 residues. From germline, CDR1 is LGHDT and CDR2 YNNKEL (reference sequence). The CDR3 sequence: CASSLSGDGYGYTF. CDR3 coding DNA: TGTGCCAGCAGTTTATCAGGGGACGGCTATGGCTACACCTTC.

This chain connects TRBV11-2 to TRBJ2-1; 9 nucleotides line up with TRBD2. The CDR3 loop spans 14 amino acids. Germline assignment: CDR1 SGHAT and CDR2 FQNNGV. J was trimmed by 9 bases and V by 5 bases; bases with no gene match: 8. CDR3: CASSGSGGRGEQFF. Here the CDR3 DNA reads TGTGCCAGCAGCGGTAGCGGGGGCCGGGGTGAGCAGTTCTTC.

This clone was detected a few times. The chain employs TRBV14 and TRBJ1-2; D is unclear. The germline gives CDR1 SGHDN, CDR2 FVKESK. V was clipped by 5 bases and J by 3 bases, with 13 bases between them. The CDR3 runs 14 residues. CDR3 DNA sequence: TGTGCCAGCAGCGCCGGGGTTAGGTACTATGGCTACACCTTC. Its protein is CASSAGVRYYGYTF.

This clone was counted once. V usage is TRBV2 and J usage is TRBJ2-7, with D perhaps matching TRBD2 (6 bases). From germline, CDR1 is SNHLY and CDR2 FYNNEI. Trimming pared 4 bases from V and 2 bases from J, leaving 15 bases between. The CDR3 consists of 15 residues. The CDR3 sequence is CASSVRGGETYEQYF. In DNA, the CDR3 is TGTGCCAGCAGTGTGAGGGGCGGGGAGACCTACGAGCAGTACTTC.

This clone was recorded a few times. The chain links TRBV7-8 to TRBJ1-2; tentative D call: TRBD1 (6 bases). The CDR3 runs to 18 residues. The germline CDR1 and CDR2 sequences are SGHVS and FQNEAQ. V was cut by 2 bases and J by 6 bases, with 25 bases left in between. For the CDR3, the DNA is TGTGCCAGCAGCTTATTTCCGGGGGTGAGAATCCGGACAGATGGCTACACCTTC. As protein: CASSLFPGVRIRTDGYTF.

The rearrangement links TRBV19 to TRBJ2-2; 8 bases map to TRBD2. Germline V gene lookup returns CDR1 LNHDA and CDR2 SQIVND (reference sequence). The J segment lost 6 bases and the V segment lost 4 bases, leaving 7 bases of the junction unmatched. The CDR3 has 15 amino acids. The CDR3 loop is CASSTSGGVAGELFF. The CDR3 DNA sequence: TGTGCCAGTAGTACCAGCGGGGGTGTGGCCGGGGAGCTGTTTTTT.

The chain is built from TRBV6-6 and TRBJ1-1; D uncertain. The V and J ends lost 2 bases and 8 bases respectively, with 12 bases between them. The CDR3 totals 13 residues. CDR1 MNHNY and CDR2 SVGAGI come from the germline V gene (reference sequence). CDR3: CASSYVGWAEAFF. The CDR3 nucleotides are TGTGCCAGCAGTTACGTCGGATGGGCCGAAGCTTTCTTT.

The chain joins TRBV21-1 to TRBJ2-7; the table's D gene call, TRBD1, was not cross checked with the DNA. TRBV21-1 is shown as a pseudogene. This CDR3 comprises 18 residues. The CDR3 region has the DNA TGTGCCAGCAGCAAATATGAAGGGGGCCGCAACGGGAGTTACGAGCAGTACTTC. This sequence encodes CASSKYEGGRNGSYEQYF.

The rearrangement joins TRBV5-6 to TRBJ1-6; D is unresolved. The CDR3 loop spans 12 amino acids. CDR1 and CDR2 from the germline V gene are SGHDT and YYEEEE. The V gene lost 4 bases and the J gene lost 9 bases, with 8 bases spanning the gap. In DNA, the CDR3 is TGTGCCAGCAGCCTAAAGTTTTCACCCCTCCACTTT. Translating gives CASSLKFSPLHF.

V is TRBV7-2 and J is TRBJ2-4; 9 bases agree with TRBD1. Trimming cost V 5 bases and J 8 bases; bases outside gene matches: 4. There are 13 residues in the CDR3. Germline V CDR1 and CDR2: SGHTA, FQGNSA. CDR3 residues: CASSLTGGDIQYF. Written as DNA, the CDR3 is TGTGCCAGCAGCCTGACAGGGGGGGACATTCAGTACTTC.

Comment on this clone: Different DNA sequences within this sample yield the same CDR3. This chain uses TRBV19 with TRBJ2-5, with 11 nucleotides matching TRBD2. V trimming: 4 bases; J trimming: 1 base; junction bases outside the gene matches: 2. CDR1 is LNHDA and CDR2 is SQIVND in the germline V gene (reference sequence). This CDR3 comprises 15 residues. The CDR3 loop is CASSSLAGGQETQYF. The CDR3 coding sequence is TGTGCCAGTAGTAGTCTAGCGGGGGGCCAAGAGACCCAGTACTTC.

Worth noting for this clone: Given the absence of the conserved phenylalanine or tryptophan at the CDR3 end, a read error is likely. No DNA is shown, since the ends of the CDR3 on it are uncertain; the CDR3 is the one TCRdb lists. CDR3 region: CASRYRGNNTPEAFFGQGG. The gene calls are TRBV27 and TRBJ1-1; the DNA was not compared with TRBD1, the D call given in the table. The CDR3 sequence runs 19 residues, both termini included. The germline gives CDR1 MNHEY, CDR2 SMNVEV (reference sequence).